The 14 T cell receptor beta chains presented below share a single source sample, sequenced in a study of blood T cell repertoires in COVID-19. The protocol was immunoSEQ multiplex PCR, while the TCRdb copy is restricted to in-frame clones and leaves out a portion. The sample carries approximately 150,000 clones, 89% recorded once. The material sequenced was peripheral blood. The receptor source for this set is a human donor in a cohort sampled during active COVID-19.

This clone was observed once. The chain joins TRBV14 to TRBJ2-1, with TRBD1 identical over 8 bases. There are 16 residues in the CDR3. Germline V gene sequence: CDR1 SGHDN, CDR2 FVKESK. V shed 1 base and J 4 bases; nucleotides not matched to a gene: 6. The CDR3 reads CASSQGQGRPYNEQFF. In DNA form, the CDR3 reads TGTGCCAGCAGCCAAGGACAGGGGCGCCCGTACAATGAGCAGTTCTTC.

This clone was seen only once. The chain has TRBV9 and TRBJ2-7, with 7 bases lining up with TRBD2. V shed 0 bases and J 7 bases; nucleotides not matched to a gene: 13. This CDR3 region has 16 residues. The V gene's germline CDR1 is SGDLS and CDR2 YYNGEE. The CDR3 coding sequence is TGTGCCAGCAGCGTAGCTCCGGGGGGAACGGTTGGGGAGCAGTACTTC. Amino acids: CASSVAPGGTVGEQYF.

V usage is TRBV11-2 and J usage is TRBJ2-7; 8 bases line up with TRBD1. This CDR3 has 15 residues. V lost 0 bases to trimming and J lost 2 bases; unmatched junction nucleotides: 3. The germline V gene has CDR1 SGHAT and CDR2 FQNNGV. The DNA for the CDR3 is TGTGCCAGCAGCTTAGACCCGACAGGGGCCTACGAGCAGTACTTC. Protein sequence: CASSLDPTGAYEQYF.

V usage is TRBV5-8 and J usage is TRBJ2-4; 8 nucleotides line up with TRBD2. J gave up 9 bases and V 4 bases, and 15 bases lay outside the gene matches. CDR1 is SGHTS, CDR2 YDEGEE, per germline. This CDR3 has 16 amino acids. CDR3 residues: CASSTGRGGQEGIQYF. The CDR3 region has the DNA TGTGCCAGCAGCACCGGTCGGGGGGGGCAGGAGGGCATTCAGTACTTC.

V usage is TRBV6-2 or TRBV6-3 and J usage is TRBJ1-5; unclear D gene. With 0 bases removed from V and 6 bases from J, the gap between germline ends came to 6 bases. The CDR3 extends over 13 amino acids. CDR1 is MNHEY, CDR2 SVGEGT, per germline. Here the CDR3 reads CASSYSSGQPQHF. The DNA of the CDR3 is TGTGCCAGCAGTTACTCGAGTGGTCAGCCCCAGCATTTT.

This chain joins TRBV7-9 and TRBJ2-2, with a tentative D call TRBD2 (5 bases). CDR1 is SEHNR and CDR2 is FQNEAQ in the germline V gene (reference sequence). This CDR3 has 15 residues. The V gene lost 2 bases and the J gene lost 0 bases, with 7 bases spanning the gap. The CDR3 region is CASSLMTTNTGELFF. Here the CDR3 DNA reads TGTGCCAGCAGCTTAATGACTACGAACACCGGGGAGCTGTTTTTT.

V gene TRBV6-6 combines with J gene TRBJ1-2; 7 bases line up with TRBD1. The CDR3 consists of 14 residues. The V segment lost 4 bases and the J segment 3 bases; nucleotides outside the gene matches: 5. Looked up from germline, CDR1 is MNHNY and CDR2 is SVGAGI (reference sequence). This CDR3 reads CASSLQGGDYGYTF. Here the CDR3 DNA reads TGTGCCAGCAGTTTGCAGGGGGGCGACTATGGCTACACCTTC.

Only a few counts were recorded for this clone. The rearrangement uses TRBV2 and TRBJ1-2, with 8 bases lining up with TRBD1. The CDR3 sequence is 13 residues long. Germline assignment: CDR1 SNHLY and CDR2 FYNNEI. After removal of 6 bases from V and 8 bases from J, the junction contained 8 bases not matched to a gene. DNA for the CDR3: TGTGCCAGCAGGACCCAGGGGGCGCAGGGCTACACCTTC. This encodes CASRTQGAQGYTF.

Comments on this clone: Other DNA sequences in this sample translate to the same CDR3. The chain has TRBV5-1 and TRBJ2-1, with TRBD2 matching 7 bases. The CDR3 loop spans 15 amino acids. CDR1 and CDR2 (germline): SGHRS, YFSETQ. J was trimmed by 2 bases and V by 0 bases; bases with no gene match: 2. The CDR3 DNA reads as TGCGCCAGCAGCTTGGGCGGGGGTGCCTACAATGAGCAGTTCTTC. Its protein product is CASSLGGGAYNEQFF.

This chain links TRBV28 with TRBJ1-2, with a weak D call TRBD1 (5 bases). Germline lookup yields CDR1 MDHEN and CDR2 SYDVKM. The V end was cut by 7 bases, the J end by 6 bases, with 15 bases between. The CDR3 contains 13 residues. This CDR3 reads CASTGGGRDGYTF. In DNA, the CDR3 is TGTGCCAGCACCGGGGGAGGGAGGGATGGCTACACCTTC.

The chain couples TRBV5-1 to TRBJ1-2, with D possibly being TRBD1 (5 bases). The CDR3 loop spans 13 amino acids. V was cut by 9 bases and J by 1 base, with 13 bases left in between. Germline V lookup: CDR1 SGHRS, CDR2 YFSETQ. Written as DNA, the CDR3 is TGCGCCACCAGTCCGGGGGTTAACTATGGCTACACCTTC. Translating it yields CATSPGVNYGYTF.

CDR3 in DNA: TGTGCCAGCAGCCAAGGAGGGGGCCTCTTCTACGAGCAGTACTTC. The encoded protein is CASSQGGGLFYEQYF. The V and J genes are TRBV3-1 (or the pseudogene TRBV3-2) and TRBJ2-7; 7 bases are shared with TRBD1. From germline, CDR1 is LGHDT and CDR2 YNNKEL (reference sequence). The V and J ends lost 1 base and 3 bases, in that order; junction bases with no gene match: 6. This CDR3 contains 15 residues.

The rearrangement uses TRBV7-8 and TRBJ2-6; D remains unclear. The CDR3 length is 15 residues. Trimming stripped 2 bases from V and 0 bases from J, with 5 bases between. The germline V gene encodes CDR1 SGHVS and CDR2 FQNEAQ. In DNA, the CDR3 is TGTGCCAGCAGCTTATTCGTCTCTGGGGCCAACGTCCTGACTTTC. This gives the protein CASSLFVSGANVLTF.

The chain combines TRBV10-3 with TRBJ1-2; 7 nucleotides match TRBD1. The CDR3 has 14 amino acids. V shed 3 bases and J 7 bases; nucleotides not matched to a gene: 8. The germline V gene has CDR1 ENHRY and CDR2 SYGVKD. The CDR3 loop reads CAISEGQRGPGYTF. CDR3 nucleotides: TGTGCCATCAGTGAAGGCCAAAGGGGGCCTGGCTACACCTTC.